The sample holds one count of the clone carrying this T cell receptor beta chain. The authors' processing: Amplification of reference gene primers provided the estimated nucleated cell counts. The method was immunoSEQ multiplex PCR; TCRdb's version includes in-frame clones alone and lacks a portion of them. The V and J calls and clone size are taken from that table; D and trimming were inferred from the DNA. Counted here are around 63,000 clones, roughly 88% occurring once; the ten biggest clones make up approximately 17%. This sample is drawn from a study of blood T cell repertoires in COVID-19. Study background: Some COVID-19 samples were acute and others convalescent; all came from the United States, Italy and Spain. From T cells, B-cell-depleted T cells, or PBMCs came the material, which was cDNA or gDNA.

The sequencing input was peripheral blood. The receptor comes from a woman aged 80 or over with active COVID-19.

The CDR3 nucleotides read TGTGCCAGCAGTTTCGGAGTATCTAATACGCAGTATTTT. Its protein product is CASSFGVSNTQYF. The genes are TRBV12-3 or TRBV12-4 and TRBJ2-3; D ambiguous. Deletions cut 3 bases from V and 7 bases from J, with 11 bases between. There are 13 residues in the CDR3.